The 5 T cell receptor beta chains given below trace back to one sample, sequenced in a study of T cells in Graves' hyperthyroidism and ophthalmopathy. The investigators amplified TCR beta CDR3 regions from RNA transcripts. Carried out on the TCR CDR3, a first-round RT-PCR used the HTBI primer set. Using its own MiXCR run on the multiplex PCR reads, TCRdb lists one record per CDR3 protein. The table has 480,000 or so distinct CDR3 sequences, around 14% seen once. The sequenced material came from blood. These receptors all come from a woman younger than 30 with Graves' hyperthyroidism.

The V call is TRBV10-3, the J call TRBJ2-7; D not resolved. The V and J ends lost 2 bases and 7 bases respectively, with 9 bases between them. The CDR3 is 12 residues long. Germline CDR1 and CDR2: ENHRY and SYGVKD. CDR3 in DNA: TGTGCCATCAGTGAGCCCCGACGGGAGCAGTACTTC. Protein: CAISEPRREQYF.

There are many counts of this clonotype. CDR3 region: CATSDRNGYTF. The CDR3 DNA reads as TGTGCCACCAGTGATAGAAATGGCTACACCTTC. The chain joins TRBV24-1 to TRBJ1-2; no clear D. Germline CDR1 and CDR2: KGHDR and SFDVKD. The CDR3 runs to 11 residues. V was cut by 3 bases and J by 6 bases, with 4 bases left in between.

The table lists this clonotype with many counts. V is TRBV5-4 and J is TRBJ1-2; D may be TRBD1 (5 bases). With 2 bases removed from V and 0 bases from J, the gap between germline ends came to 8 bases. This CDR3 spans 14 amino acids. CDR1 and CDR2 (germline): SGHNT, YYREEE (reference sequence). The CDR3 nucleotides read TGTGCCAGCAGCTTCGACAGCTCTAACTATGGCTACACCTTC. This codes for CASSFDSSNYGYTF.

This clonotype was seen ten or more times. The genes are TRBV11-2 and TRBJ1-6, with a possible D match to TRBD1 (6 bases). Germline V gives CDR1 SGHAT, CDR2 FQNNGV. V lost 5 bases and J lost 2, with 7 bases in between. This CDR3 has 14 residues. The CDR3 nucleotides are TGTGCCAGCAGCACAGGGACCTATAATTCACCCCTCCACTTT. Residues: CASSTGTYNSPLHF. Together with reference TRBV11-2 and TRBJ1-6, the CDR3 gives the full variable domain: EAGVAQSPRYKIIEKRQSVAFWCNPISGHATLYWYQQILGQGPKLLIQFQNNGVVDDSQLPKDRFSAERLKGVDSTLKIQPAKLEDSAVYLCASSTGTYNSPLHFGNGTRLTVT.

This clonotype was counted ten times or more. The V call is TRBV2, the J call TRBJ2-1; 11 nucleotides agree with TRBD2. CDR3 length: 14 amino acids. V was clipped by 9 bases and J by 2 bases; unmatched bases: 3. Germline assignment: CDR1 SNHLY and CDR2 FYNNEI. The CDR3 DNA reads TGTGCCAGTAGCGGGAGGGCGGCCTACAATGAGCAGTTCTTC. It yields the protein CASSGRAAYNEQFF.